One sample yielded the 18 T cell receptor beta chains listed below, sequenced in a study of blood T cell repertoires in COVID-19. Some clones are missing from TCRdb's copy, which holds only in-frame ones; the method was immunoSEQ multiplex PCR. The sample includes about 160,000 clones, approximately 79% of them seen just once. The sample was peripheral blood. The receptors shown here come from a woman of 80 years or more with acute or convalescent COVID-19.

The chain links TRBV5-1 to TRBJ1-1; 8 bases line up with TRBD1. Germline loops: CDR1 SGHRS, CDR2 YFSETQ. V dropped 5 bases and J dropped 0; count of bases not matched to a gene: 6. The CDR3 runs to 15 residues. CDR3 in amino acids: CASRRGQGMNTEAFF. The CDR3 DNA is TGCGCCAGCAGGCGAGGACAGGGAATGAACACTGAAGCTTTCTTT.

The CDR3 protein is CASKLQGNTGELFF. CDR3 sequence (DNA): TGTGCCAGCAAACTACAGGGGAACACCGGGGAGCTGTTTTTT. The chain combines TRBV19 with TRBJ2-2; maybe TRBD1 (6 bases). CDR1 is LNHDA, CDR2 SQIVND, per germline (reference sequence). The CDR3 has 14 residues. V was shortened by 9 bases and J by 1 base, with 12 bases between the two germline ends. The whole variable domain, remainder taken from reference TRBV19 and TRBJ2-2, is DGGITQSPKYLFRKEGQNVTLSCEQNLNHDAMYWYRQDPGQGLRLIYYSQIVNDFQKGDIAEGYSVSREKKESFPLTVTSAQKNPTAFYLCASKLQGNTGELFFGEGSRLTVL.

This clone was picked up a small number of times. The rearrangement joins TRBV28 to TRBJ2-1, with D perhaps TRBD2 (6 bases). The CDR3 spans 14 residues. Between the trimmed V and J ends, which lost 6 bases and 9 bases, there was a span of 18 bases. Germline assignment: CDR1 MDHEN and CDR2 SYDVKM. The DNA for the CDR3 is TGTGCCAGCAGAACTCTCGCGGGGCTTGGTGAGCAGTTCTTC. It codes for CASRTLAGLGEQFF.

J is TRBJ2-5 and V is TRBV12-2; TRBD2 is taken as the D call from the table, unchecked against the DNA. TRBV12-2 represents a pseudogene. The CDR3 contains 12 residues. Here the CDR3 DNA reads TGTGCAAGTCGCTTACTCTTCGAGACCCAGTACTTC. It specifies CASRLLFETQYF.

The table lists this clone with a count of one. The chain uses TRBV11-2 and TRBJ2-2; maybe TRBD2 (8 bases). The CDR3 totals 18 residues. Germline loops: CDR1 SGHAT, CDR2 FQNNGV. V dropped 5 bases and J dropped 3 bases, with 22 bases sitting between them. CDR3 DNA: TGTGCCAGCAGCCCTGGAGCGACAGGGCGGGGGGACACCGGGGAGCTGTTTTTT. Residues: CASSPGATGRGDTGELFF.

V is TRBV15 and J is TRBJ1-4, with a tentative D call TRBD1 (5 bases). The CDR3 has 17 residues. Germline V gives CDR1 LNHNV, CDR2 YYDKDF (reference sequence). V was pared by 0 bases and J by 4 bases, with 15 bases between. CDR3 sequence (DNA): TGTGCCACCAGCAGAGAGGGGGTAGCGGGAAATAATGAAAAACTGTTTTTT. Translating it yields CATSREGVAGNNEKLFF.

This rearrangement joins TRBV19 to TRBJ2-7; 8 bases align to TRBD1. The CDR3 consists of 14 residues. Trimming cost V 5 bases and J 4 bases; bases outside gene matches: 7. From germline, CDR1 is LNHDA and CDR2 SQIVND (reference sequence). In DNA, the CDR3 is TGTGCCAGTAGTCGGACAGGGCCTGTATACGAGCAGTACTTC. Encoded protein: CASSRTGPVYEQYF.

The gene calls are TRBV5-1 and TRBJ2-1; D is perhaps TRBD2 (5 bases). The ends were cut back, 5 bases at V and 7 bases at J, with 22 bases in the middle. CDR3 size: 16 residues. Germline-derived CDR1 and CDR2 are SGHRS and YFSETQ. The CDR3 loop reads CASRSSLATPGNEQFF. The CDR3 DNA is TGCGCCAGCAGATCTAGCTTAGCTACCCCGGGGAATGAGCAGTTCTTC.

This clone was seen a single time. The chain carries TRBV3-1 (or the pseudogene TRBV3-2) and TRBJ2-3; no firm D call. CDR1 LGHDT and CDR2 YNNKEL come from the germline V gene (reference sequence). The CDR3 spans 16 residues. V lost 1 base, J lost 6 bases, and 17 bases lay in between. The CDR3 sequence: CASSQVSTSMRDTQYF. CDR3 coding DNA: TGTGCCAGCAGCCAAGTGTCTACGTCCATGAGGGATACGCAGTATTTT.

CDR3 in amino acids: CASSPLEGSETQYF. The CDR3 DNA reads TGTGCCAGCAGTCCGTTGGAGGGGTCAGAGACCCAGTACTTC. The chain employs TRBV7-3 and TRBJ2-5; D perhaps matches TRBD2 (6 bases). The CDR3 is 14 residues long. Per the germline V gene, CDR1 is SGHTA and CDR2 is FQGTGA. V gave up 6 bases and J gave up 4 bases, with 15 bases separating them.

The count of this clone is one. The junction does not match germline at one end; this may be a read error. The V gene is TRBV4-3, the J gene TRBJ2-1; D is possibly TRBD2 (6 bases). This CDR3 is 14 amino acids long. Germline CDR1 and CDR2: LGHNA and YSLEER. DNA of the CDR3: TGCGCCAGCAGTTACGGGAGCTCCTACAGTGAGCAGTTCTTC. As protein: CASSYGSSYSEQFF.

As DNA, the CDR3 is TGTGCCAGCAATACTCCGGGACAGGGGGGTACAGATACGCAGTATTTT. It specifies CASNTPGQGGTDTQYF. The V and J genes are TRBV2 and TRBJ2-3; 11 nucleotides line up with TRBD1. The CDR3 has 16 amino acids. The V and J ends lost 7 bases and 3 bases, in that order; junction bases with no gene match: 9. CDR1 SNHLY and CDR2 FYNNEI come from the germline V gene.

The J gene is TRBJ2-3, the V gene TRBV6-5; 11 bases match TRBD2. Germline trimming cut 6 bases from V and 2 bases from J; bases unmatched to any gene: 4. The CDR3 consists of 15 residues. In germline, CDR1 is MNHEY, CDR2 SVGAGI. Here the CDR3 reads CASSGTSGATDTQYF. The CDR3 DNA is TGTGCCAGCAGCGGGACTAGCGGCGCCACAGATACGCAGTATTTT.

The chain joins TRBV4-1 to TRBJ2-1, with 10 nucleotides matching TRBD2. Germline V gives CDR1 MGHRA, CDR2 YSYEKL. This CDR3 is built from 16 residues. The J segment lost 3 bases and the V segment lost 2 bases, leaving 4 bases of the junction unmatched. The CDR3 region is CASSQPSGGSYNEQFF. CDR3 DNA: TGCGCCAGCAGCCAACCTAGCGGGGGAAGCTACAATGAGCAGTTCTTC.

This chain connects TRBV11-2 to TRBJ2-3; 9 bases are shared with TRBD2. The CDR3 is 16 residues long. The junction had 11 bases not matched to a gene; V was cut back by 7 bases and J by 3 bases. CDR1 and CDR2 (germline): SGHAT, FQNNGV. CDR3 residues: CASTHPAGGRTDTQYF. In nucleotides, the CDR3 is TGTGCCAGCACCCACCCAGCGGGAGGAAGAACAGATACGCAGTATTTT.

For the CDR3, the DNA is TGTGCCAGTAGTAAGAGGGGGGATACGCAGTATTTT. Amino acid sequence: CASSKRGDTQYF. The genes are TRBV19 and TRBJ2-3; possible D gene TRBD1, 6 bases. The length of the CDR3 is 12 residues. Trimming left V 4 bases short and J 6 bases short, with 8 bases between. Germline CDR1 and CDR2: LNHDA and SQIVND (reference sequence).

This rearrangement joins TRBV7-2 to TRBJ1-1, with D perhaps matching TRBD1 (5 bases). V was shortened by 2 bases and J by 4 bases, with 14 bases between the two germline ends. This CDR3 comprises 15 residues. Germline V gives CDR1 SGHTA, CDR2 FQGNSA. CDR3 nucleotide sequence: TGTGCCAGCAGCTTAAAACGGGGCGGGAGCACTGAAGCTTTCTTT. Protein product: CASSLKRGGSTEAFF.

The chain employs TRBV9 and TRBJ1-1; the D gene is possibly TRBD1 (5 bases). Germline assignment: CDR1 SGDLS and CDR2 YYNGEE. Between the trimmed V and J ends, which lost 4 bases and 0 bases, there was a span of 19 bases. The CDR3 runs 17 residues. This chain's CDR3 is CASSPTGGGMMNTEAFF. CDR3 sequence (DNA): TGTGCCAGCAGCCCCACTGGTGGGGGGATGATGAACACTGAAGCTTTCTTT.